Listed below are T cell receptor beta chains from one sample, sequenced in a study of shared T cell receptors in the human thymus. Generated by immunoSEQ multiplex PCR, the TCRdb table keeps only in-frame clones and is missing some. The sample lists roughly 700,000 clones; around 89% were seen once. These sequences were also reported in another study, on human thymus T cells.

Sequencing used thymocytes. These receptors originate from a boy in the first two years of life with a congenital heart defect. Each CDR3 is given with its conserved first and last residue. The D gene is left open where the match is weak. For some rows the clone size is stated as once, few or many, or as a class when expanded; others skip it.

D	V	size	J	DNA	CDR3
TRBD1	TRBV27	-	TRBJ1-2	TGTGCCAGCAGTAAGGACAGGGAGCATAGCTACACCTTC	CASSKDREHSYTF
-	TRBV6-1	-	TRBJ1-4	TGTGCCAGCAGTGAAGAAGGAAGACACGGGACTATCAATGAAAAACTGTTTTTT	CASSEEGRHGTINEKLFF
TRBD1	TRBV29-1	-	TRBJ2-7	TGCAGCGCTGGGACAGGGGGCTCCTACGAGCAGTACTTC	CSAGTGGSYEQYF
-	TRBV7-9	-	TRBJ1-2	TGTGCCAGCAGCTTTCTCCCTCTTAGACAGGCGGAGGACTATGGCTACACCTTC	CASSFLPLRQAEDYGYTF
-	TRBV28	-	TRBJ2-7	TGTGCCAGCAGTCAGCTGGTAGGGGCGACAATTTCCTACGAGCAGTACTTC	CASSQLVGATISYEQYF
-	TRBV25-1	-	TRBJ1-1	TGTGCCAGCAGTGCCTGGACAGCCATGAACACTGAAGCTTTCTTT	CASSAWTAMNTEAFF
TRBD2	TRBV18	-	TRBJ2-7	TGTGCCAGCTCACGGACTAGCAGGTACGAGCAGTACTTC	CASSRTSRYEQYF
-	TRBV28	-	TRBJ1-1	TGTGCCAGCAGTTTCCCAGGACGGGGCACTGAAGCTTTCTTT	CASSFPGRGTEAFF
TRBD1	TRBV6-5	once	TRBJ1-2	TGTGCCAGCAGGGCTGACAGGGAGGGCTACACCTTC	CASRADREGYTF
TRBD2	TRBV11-3	once	TRBJ2-7	TGTGCCAGCAGCTTAGGGCTAGCGGGAGGGTGGGCCTACGAGCAGTACTTC	CASSLGLAGGWAYEQYF
-	TRBV6-5	-	TRBJ1-4	TGTGCCAGCAGTTATTCGGGGGCAACTAATGAAAAACTGTTTTTT	CASSYSGATNEKLFF
TRBD1	TRBV4-3	once	TRBJ2-7	TGCGCCAGCAGCCAAGCCCCCGGGACAGGGGGTAACGAGCAGTACTTC	CASSQAPGTGGNEQYF
-	TRBV4-3	-	TRBJ2-1	TGCGCCAGCAGCCAAGAGGCAGACAATGAGCAGTTCTTC	CASSQEADNEQFF
-	TRBV5-6	-	TRBJ2-6	TGTGCCAGCAGCTTGGACAGGTTGGCCGGGGCCAACGTCCTGACTTTC	CASSLDRLAGANVLTF
TRBD2	TRBV7-2	-	TRBJ2-7	TGTGCCAGCAGCATGGGACTAGCATGGGAGCAGTACTTC	CASSMGLAWEQYF
TRBD1	TRBV6-1	few	TRBJ1-2	TGTGCCAGCAGGGGGACAGGGAGCAGCTATGGCTACACCTTC	CASRGTGSSYGYTF
-	TRBV19	-	TRBJ2-1	TGTGCCAGTAGTATAGACAGTCATGAGCAGTTCTTC	CASSIDSHEQFF
-	TRBV30	-	TRBJ2-5	TGTGCCTGGAGTGTACTACCGGAGGGGGCAGGAGAGGGAGAGACCCAGTACTTC	CAWSVLPEGAGEGETQYF
-	TRBV7-8	-	TRBJ2-7	TGTGCCAGCGCCAGTCCTTTTTACGAGCAGTACTTC	CASASPFYEQYF
-	TRBV13	-	TRBJ2-7	TGTGCCAGCAGCTTAGAGGACTCTCGCTCCTACGAGCAGTACTTC	CASSLEDSRSYEQYF
TRBD2	TRBV2	-	TRBJ2-5	TGTGCCAGCAGTGAAGGGGGGAAGGGACTAGCTGCCGAGACCCAGTACTTC	CASSEGGKGLAAETQYF
-	TRBV28	-	TRBJ2-7	TGTGCCAGCAGTCTCACAGGGGGGGGGCCCTACGAGCAGTACTTC	CASSLTGGGPYEQYF
TRBD2	TRBV6-1	-	TRBJ2-1	TGTGCCACCGCAGGGACTAGCGGGAACAATGAGCAGTTCTTC	CATAGTSGNNEQFF
TRBD1	TRBV28	once	TRBJ2-7	TGTGCCAGCAGTTTTGGCAGGGGGACCTACGAGCAGTACTTC	CASSFGRGTYEQYF
-	TRBV9	-	TRBJ2-2	TGTGCCAGCAGACCCTCGGACACCGGGGAGCTGTTTTTT	CASRPSDTGELFF
TRBD1	TRBV28	-	TRBJ2-1	TGTGCCAGCAGCCGGACAGGGGGGTTCAATGAGCAGTTCTTC	CASSRTGGFNEQFF
TRBD2	TRBV4-2	-	TRBJ2-7	TGTGCCAGCAGCCAAGGGGCTAGCGGGCCTTCCTACGAGCAGTACTTC	CASSQGASGPSYEQYF
-	TRBV11-3	-	TRBJ2-2	TGTGCCAGCAGCTTCCAAGGACTGGCAGATAGGGTCCTCACCGGGGAGCTGTTTTTT	CASSFQGLADRVLTGELFF
-	TRBV2	-	TRBJ1-5	TGTGCCAGCAGTGTTAGGGGGGGATTGCGGCCCCAGCATTTT	CASSVRGGLRPQHF
-	TRBV30	-	TRBJ2-3	TGTGCCTGGACTCCAGCCCCGTTACTAGCATACACAGATACGCAGTATTTT	CAWTPAPLLAYTDTQYF
-	TRBV7-2	-	TRBJ2-7	TGTGCCAGCAGCTTAGGGGGGTACGGAGGGGTCGACGAGCAGTACTTC	CASSLGGYGGVDEQYF
TRBD1	TRBV2	few	TRBJ2-1	TGTGCCAGCAGCTACCGGGACAGGGTAAATGAGCAGTTCTTC	CASSYRDRVNEQFF
-	TRBV28	-	TRBJ1-1	TGTGCCAGCAGTTCCCAACACCTCAGGGGCACTGAAGCTTTCTTT	CASSSQHLRGTEAFF
TRBD2	TRBV4-1	-	TRBJ2-7	TGCGCCAGCAGCCAAGATTTTCTCAGGACTAGCGGGAGGGCCAGGGAGCAGTACTTC	CASSQDFLRTSGRAREQYF
TRBD1	TRBV15	-	TRBJ2-7	TGTGCCACCAGCCCCCGGGACAGCCGCTACGAGCAGTACTTC	CATSPRDSRYEQYF
TRBD1	TRBV6-1	-	TRBJ1-3	TGTGCCAGCTGGGGGGACAGGGGCTATAGAAACACCATATATTTT	CASWGDRGYRNTIYF
-	TRBV4-2	-	TRBJ1-2	TGTGCCAGCAGCCAATACGGGGCTAACTATGGCTACACCTTC	CASSQYGANYGYTF
TRBD2	TRBV11-2	-	TRBJ2-1	TGTGCCAGCAGCTTAGTTTCCCGCGGGGGATCGTCCGATGAGCAGTTCTTC	CASSLVSRGGSSDEQFF
TRBD2	TRBV7-2	-	TRBJ2-7	TGTGCCAGCAGCGACCGGGGGCTAGCGGGAGGGTCCTACGAGCAGTACTTC	CASSDRGLAGGSYEQYF
TRBD2	TRBV15	-	TRBJ2-2	TGTGCCACCAGCAGAGTGGGGGAGGGAAGGGAGGACACCGGGGAGCTGTTTTTT	CATSRVGEGREDTGELFF
TRBD2	TRBV25-1	once	TRBJ2-3	TGTGCCAGCAGATCCCTAGCGGGAGGGCGAGATACGCAGTATTTT	CASRSLAGGRDTQYF
TRBD2	TRBV5-6	-	TRBJ2-1	TGTGCCAGCAGCTTGCGGGGGGGTGGTAGCAATGAGCAGTTCTTC	CASSLRGGGSNEQFF
-	TRBV15	-	TRBJ1-2	TGTGCCACCAGCCCCGCTGGGAGGAGGGGCTACACCTTC	CATSPAGRRGYTF
TRBD2	TRBV4-3	-	TRBJ2-5	TGCGCCAGCAGCTCAAGAAGGGGGACTAGCGGGCGGGAAGAGACCCAGTACTTC	CASSSRRGTSGREETQYF
-	TRBV7-9	-	TRBJ1-2	TGTGCCAGCAGCTTTCTGAGGGATCCCAACCCCAACTATGGCTACACCTTC	CASSFLRDPNPNYGYTF